Below, 20 T cell receptor beta chains from the same sample are listed, as sequenced in a study of blood T cell repertoires in COVID-19. Assay used: immunoSEQ multiplex PCR; TCRdb lists only in-frame clones, some missing. The data contain 310,000 or so clones, approximately 84% of them singletons. The material sequenced was PBMCs or T cells enriched from blood (not recorded which). The receptors here all came from a woman aged 18-29 years who had recovered from COVID-19.

The genes are TRBV15 and TRBJ2-3; 9 bases match TRBD2. The CDR3 loop spans 16 amino acids. Germline values: CDR1 LNHNV, CDR2 YYDKDF (reference sequence). Unmatched junction bases numbered 6, after V lost 3 bases and J lost 2 bases. CDR3 bases: TGTGCCACCAGCAGCTGGCGGGGGGGGTTCACAGATACGCAGTATTTT. Protein: CATSSWRGGFTDTQYF. Variable domain in full (rest from reference TRBV15 and TRBJ2-3): DAMVIQNPRYQVTQFGKPVTLSCSQTLNHNVMYWYQQKSSQAPKLLFHYYDKDFNNEADTPDNFQSRRPNTSFCFLDIRSPGLGDTAMYLCATSSWRGGFTDTQYFGPGTRLTVL.

Points on this clone: The sample holds other DNA sequences that translate to the same CDR3. The chain carries TRBV15 and TRBJ1-3; the match to TRBD1 covers 9 bases. Germline CDR1 is LNHNV and CDR2 is YYDKDF (reference sequence). The J segment lost 4 bases and the V segment lost 3 bases, leaving 4 bases of the junction unmatched. The CDR3 contains 15 residues. This CDR3 reads CATSRDRGRGNTIYF. The CDR3, as DNA: TGTGCCACCAGCAGGGACAGGGGACGGGGAAACACCATATATTTT.

The rearrangement joins TRBV5-8 to TRBJ1-5, with 11 positions matching TRBD1. V shed 4 bases, J shed 4 bases, and the junction held 7 bases outside the gene matches. From germline, CDR1 is SGHTS and CDR2 YDEGEE. The CDR3 has 16 residues. CDR3 sequence reads: CASSGRTGGLNQPQHF. CDR3 DNA: TGTGCCAGCAGCGGAAGGACAGGGGGCTTGAATCAGCCCCAGCATTTT.

V is TRBV9 and J is TRBJ1-4, with D perhaps matching TRBD1 (6 bases). Germline CDR1 SGDLS, CDR2 YYNGEE. V gave up 4 bases and J gave up 6 bases, with 13 bases separating them. The CDR3 is made up of 14 amino acids. The CDR3 DNA is TGTGCCAGCAGCTTCAGGGGAGTCGATGAAAAACTGTTTTTT. The encoded protein is CASSFRGVDEKLFF.

The gene calls are TRBV5-6 and TRBJ2-1; 7 positions match TRBD1. The CDR3 length is 15 residues. Germline CDR1 SGHDT, CDR2 YYEEEE. The trim removed 4 bases at V and 4 bases at J, leaving 8 bases unmatched. The CDR3 bases are TGTGCCAGCAGCCAACGACAGGGTACGTACAATGAGCAGTTCTTC. Amino acid sequence: CASSQRQGTYNEQFF.

J is TRBJ1-5 and V is TRBV10-3, with D perhaps TRBD1 (6 bases). Germline V gene lookup returns CDR1 ENHRY and CDR2 SYGVKD. The CDR3 is made up of 13 amino acids. Trimming cost V 4 bases and J 6 bases, with 10 bases left between them. CDR3 DNA sequence: TGTGCCATCAGTGCAGGGGCAGGTCAGCCCCAGCATTTT. Translated: CAISAGAGQPQHF.

V and J are TRBV18 and TRBJ1-4; no definite D call. The CDR3 has 13 amino acids. V lost 3 bases and J lost 8, with 10 bases in between. From germline, CDR1 is KGHSH and CDR2 LQKENI. In DNA form, the CDR3 reads TGTGCCAGCTCACCTGGAGAAGACGAAAAACTGTTTTTT. This translates into CASSPGEDEKLFF.

This chain links TRBV10-3 with TRBJ1-2; a weak D match, TRBD1 (6 bases). Per germline, CDR1 ENHRY and CDR2 SYGVKD. Trimming removed 2 bases at V and 5 bases at J, with 15 bases between. The CDR3 totals 15 residues. The CDR3 bases are TGTGCCATCAGTGAGAGGGCAGGGGATGGGTATGGCTACACCTTC. Protein: CAISERAGDGYGYTF.

V usage is TRBV4-2 and J usage is TRBJ2-6; TRBD1 is a possible D gene (6 bases). Trimming shortened V by 4 bases and J by 4 bases, and 14 bases separated the two germline ends. The CDR3 runs 16 residues. Germline CDR1 is LGHNA and CDR2 is YNFKEQ. CDR3 sequence (DNA): TGTGCCAGCAGCCCGACCAGGGGTTCAGGGGCCAACGTCCTGACTTTC. It encodes CASSPTRGSGANVLTF.

The gene calls are TRBV6-1 and TRBJ2-7; D remains unclear. V lost 2 bases and J lost 1, with 6 bases in between. This CDR3 region has 13 residues. Germline V lookup: CDR1 MNHNS, CDR2 SASEGT. CDR3 sequence (DNA): TGTGCCAGCAGTGAATCGACTTCCTACGAGCAGTACTTC. This gives the protein CASSESTSYEQYF.

The rearrangement joins TRBV5-1 to TRBJ1-4; D is perhaps TRBD1 (5 bases). The CDR3 is 15 amino acids. Trimming cost V 4 bases and J 8 bases, with 18 bases left between them. Germline V lookup: CDR1 SGHRS, CDR2 YFSETQ. CDR3 nucleotide sequence: TGCGCCAGCAGCCAACAAAGGGGCCAGGGAGAAAAACTGTTTTTT. It is translated as CASSQQRGQGEKLFF.

This CDR3 is CATSDPDRGYYGYTF. The CDR3 DNA reads as TGTGCCACCAGTGACCCGGACAGGGGTTACTATGGCTACACCTTC. V gene TRBV24-1 combines with J gene TRBJ1-2; TRBD1 aligns across 9 bases. V shed 4 bases, J shed 3 bases, and the junction held 5 bases outside the gene matches. Germline assignment: CDR1 KGHDR and CDR2 SFDVKD. The CDR3 is made up of 15 amino acids.

The chain recombines TRBV5-1 with TRBJ2-5; D not certain. V was pared by 3 bases and J by 4 bases, with 4 bases between. Germline values: CDR1 SGHRS, CDR2 YFSETQ. CDR3 size: 11 residues. CDR3 in DNA: TGCGCCAGCAGCTCAGGAGAGACCCAGTACTTC. It encodes CASSSGETQYF. The entire variable domain, with the rest obtained from reference TRBV5-1 and TRBJ2-5, is as follows: KAGVTQTPRYLIKTRGQQVTLSCSPISGHRSVSWYQQTPGQGLQFLFEYFSETQRNKGNFPGRFSGRQFSNSRSEMNVSTLELGDSALYLCASSSGETQYFGPGTRLLVL.

The chain joins TRBV4-1 to TRBJ2-3; possibly TRBD2 for D (5 bases). Trimming pared 2 bases from V and 7 bases from J, leaving 10 bases between. The CDR3 totals 13 residues. Germline V CDR1 and CDR2: MGHRA, YSYEKL. The CDR3 DNA follows: TGCGCCAGCAGCCAACGAGGGTTAAATACGCAGTATTTT. The encoded protein is CASSQRGLNTQYF.

The chain combines TRBV29-1 with TRBJ1-1; 7 bases map to TRBD1. Germline V gene data show CDR1 as SQVTM and CDR2 as ANQGSEA. Trimming at V came to 5 bases and at J to 2 bases, leaving 8 bases not matched to a gene. This CDR3 has 14 amino acids. The CDR3: CSVPLDRANTEAFF. The CDR3, as DNA: TGCAGCGTTCCCCTAGACAGGGCCAACACTGAAGCTTTCTTT.

The chain combines TRBV4-1 with TRBJ2-2; no firm D call. This CDR3 comprises 16 residues. With 3 bases removed from V and 5 bases from J, the gap between germline ends came to 16 bases. CDR1 MGHRA and CDR2 YSYEKL come from the germline V gene. CDR3 coding DNA: TGCGCCAGCAGCCACGCCGGGTCCCTCGGTACCGGGGAGCTGTTTTTT. It encodes CASSHAGSLGTGELFF.

This rearrangement joins TRBV27 to TRBJ1-1; no reliable D call. The CDR3 runs 13 residues. Trimming removed 5 bases at V and 7 bases at J, with 14 bases between. CDR1 is MNHEY, CDR2 SMNVEV, per germline (reference sequence). As DNA, the CDR3 is TGTGCCAGCAGTCGCGAGTTTTTTGGTGAAGCTTTCTTT. Encoded protein: CASSREFFGEAFF.

The chain recombines TRBV4-1 with TRBJ2-1; 10 positions match TRBD2. The J segment lost 8 bases and the V segment lost 0 bases, leaving 10 bases of the junction unmatched. Germline V CDR1 and CDR2: MGHRA, YSYEKL. The CDR3 totals 17 residues. As DNA, the CDR3 is TGCGCCAGCAGCCAAGATGGAGCTAGCGGGGGCGGGGATGAGCAGTTCTTC. It specifies CASSQDGASGGGDEQFF.

The rearrangement links TRBV4-1 to TRBJ2-4; tentatively, D is TRBD2 (6 bases). The CDR3 spans 16 residues. Trimming removed 1 base at V and 6 bases at J, with 16 bases between. CDR1 is MGHRA, CDR2 YSYEKL, per germline. In DNA form, the CDR3 reads TGCGCCAGCAGCCAAGTTTTTGGGGGAGGTACAAACATTCAGTACTTC. Translating gives CASSQVFGGGTNIQYF.

The V gene is TRBV18, the J gene TRBJ2-2, with TRBD2 as a possible D gene (5 bases). With 2 bases removed from V and 7 bases from J, the gap between germline ends came to 14 bases. In germline, CDR1 is KGHSH, CDR2 LQKENI. This CDR3 comprises 15 residues. For the CDR3, the DNA is TGTGCCAGCTCACCAGACTACCTCCTTCACGGGGAGCTGTTTTTT. Translation gives CASSPDYLLHGELFF.